Listed below are T cell receptor beta chains from one sample, sequenced in a study of neurological immune-mediated disorders. TCRdb reanalysed the 5' RACE reads using MiXCR and keeps one entry per CDR3 protein. The sample has about 46,000 distinct CDR3 sequences, roughly 2% seen once. The source material was PBMCs. Source of these receptors: a woman between 40 and 50 years old with multiple sclerosis. Both conserved end residues are part of each CDR3. The order of the fields is J gene, D gene, clone size, V gene, CDR3 protein, CDR3 DNA. The D gene is left open where the match is weak. Expanded clones get a size class; other rows say once, few or many, or leave the size out.

TRBJ1-5	NA	many	TRBV7-2	CASSADSAGSQPQHF	TGTGCCAGCAGCGCAGACTCCGCGGGGTCTCAGCCCCAGCATTTT
TRBJ1-2	TRBD1	NA	TRBV6-6	CASRGTAHNYGYTF	TGTGCCAGCAGAGGGACAGCTCACAACTATGGCTACACCTTC
TRBJ2-7	TRBD1	many	TRBV25-1	CASSSGRGDRAPYEQYF	TGTGCCAGCAGTTCTGGAAGGGGGGACAGGGCCCCCTACGAGCAGTACTTC
TRBJ2-7	TRBD2	many	TRBV5-1	CASSLGGTKGLYEQYF	TGCGCCAGCAGCTTGGGTGGGACTAAGGGTCTATACGAGCAGTACTTC
TRBJ2-1	NA	many	TRBV6-2/TRBV6-3	CASSRRGYSYNEQFF	TGTGCCAGCAGCCGGAGGGGTTACTCCTACAATGAGCAGTTCTTC
TRBJ2-3	NA	medium-sized	TRBV2	CASAWGSTDTQYF	TGTGCCAGCGCGTGGGGCAGCACAGATACGCAGTATTTT
TRBJ2-7	NA	many	TRBV5-1	CASSLEVRGEQYF	TGCGCCAGCAGCTTGGAGGTCCGGGGCGAGCAGTACTTC
TRBJ2-3	NA	many	TRBV18	CASSIWGYDTDTQYF	TGTGCCAGCTCCATTTGGGGCTACGACACAGATACGCAGTATTTT
TRBJ1-5	NA	many	TRBV5-1	CASSLGQRNQPQHF	TGCGCCAGCAGCTTGGGACAGAGAAATCAGCCCCAGCATTTT
TRBJ1-2	NA	many	TRBV20-1	CSARDMRANYGYTF	TGCAGTGCTAGAGATATGAGGGCTAACTATGGCTACACCTTC
TRBJ1-2	NA	many	TRBV29-1	CSVPDAAWISYGYTF	TGCAGCGTTCCCGACGCAGCGTGGATCTCCTATGGCTACACCTTC
TRBJ2-3	NA	many	TRBV12-3/TRBV12-4	CASSFGEQDTQYF	TGTGCCAGCAGTTTCGGGGAACAAGATACGCAGTATTTT
TRBJ2-5	NA	many	TRBV12-3/TRBV12-4	CASSLRLIETLETQYF	TGTGCCAGCAGTTTACGGTTAATTGAGACACTCGAGACCCAGTACTTC
TRBJ2-3	TRBD2	once	TRBV20-1	CSARDSGGLPDTQYF	TGCAGTGCTAGAGATAGCGGGGGGCTTCCAGATACGCAGTATTTT